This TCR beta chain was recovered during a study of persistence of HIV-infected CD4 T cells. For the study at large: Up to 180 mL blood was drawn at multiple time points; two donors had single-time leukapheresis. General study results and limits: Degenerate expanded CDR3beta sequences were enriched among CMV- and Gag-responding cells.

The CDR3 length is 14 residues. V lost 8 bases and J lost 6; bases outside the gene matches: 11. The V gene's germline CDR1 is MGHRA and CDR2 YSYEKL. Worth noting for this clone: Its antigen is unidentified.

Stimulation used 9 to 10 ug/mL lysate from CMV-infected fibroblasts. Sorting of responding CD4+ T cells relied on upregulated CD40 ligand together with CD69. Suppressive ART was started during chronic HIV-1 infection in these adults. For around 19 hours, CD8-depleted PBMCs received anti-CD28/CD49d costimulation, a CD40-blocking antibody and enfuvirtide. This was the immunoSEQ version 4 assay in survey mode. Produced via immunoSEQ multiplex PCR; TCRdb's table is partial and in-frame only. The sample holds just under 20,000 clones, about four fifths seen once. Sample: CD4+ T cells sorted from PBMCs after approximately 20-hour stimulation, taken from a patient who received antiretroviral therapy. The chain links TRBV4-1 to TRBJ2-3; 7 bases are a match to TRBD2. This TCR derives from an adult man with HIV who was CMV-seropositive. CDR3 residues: CASAGGGTRDTQYF. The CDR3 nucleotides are TGCGCCAGCGCTGGGGGGGGGACGAGGGATACGCAGTATTTT.